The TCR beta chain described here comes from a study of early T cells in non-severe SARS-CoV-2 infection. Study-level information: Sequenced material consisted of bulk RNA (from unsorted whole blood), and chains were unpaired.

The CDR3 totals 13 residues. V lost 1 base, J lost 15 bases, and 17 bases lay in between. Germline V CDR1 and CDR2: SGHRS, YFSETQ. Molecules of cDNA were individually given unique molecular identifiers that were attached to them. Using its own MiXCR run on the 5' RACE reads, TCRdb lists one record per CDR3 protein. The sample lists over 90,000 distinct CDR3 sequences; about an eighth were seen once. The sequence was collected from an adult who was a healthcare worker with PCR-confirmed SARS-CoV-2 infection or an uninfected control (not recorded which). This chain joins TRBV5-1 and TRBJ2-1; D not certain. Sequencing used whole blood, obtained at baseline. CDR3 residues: CASSLFPANSPFF. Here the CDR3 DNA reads TGCGCCAGCAGCTTGTTCCCAGCCAACTCCCCGTTCTTC.